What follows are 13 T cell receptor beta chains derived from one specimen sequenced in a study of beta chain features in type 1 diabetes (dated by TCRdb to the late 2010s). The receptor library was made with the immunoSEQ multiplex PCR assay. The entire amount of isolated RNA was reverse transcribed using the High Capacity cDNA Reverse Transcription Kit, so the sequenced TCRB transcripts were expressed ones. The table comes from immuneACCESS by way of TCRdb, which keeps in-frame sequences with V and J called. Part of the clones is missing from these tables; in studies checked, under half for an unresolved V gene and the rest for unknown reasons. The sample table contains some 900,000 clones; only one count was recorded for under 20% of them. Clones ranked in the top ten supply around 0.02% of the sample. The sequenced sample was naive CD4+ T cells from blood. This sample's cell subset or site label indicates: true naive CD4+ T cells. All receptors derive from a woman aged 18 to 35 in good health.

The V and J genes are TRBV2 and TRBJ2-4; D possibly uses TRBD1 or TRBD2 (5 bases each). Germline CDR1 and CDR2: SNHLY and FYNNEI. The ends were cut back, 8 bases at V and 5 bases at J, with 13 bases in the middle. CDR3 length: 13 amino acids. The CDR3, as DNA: TGTGCCAGCGGGGGTAGGGGAGAAAACATTCAGTACTTC. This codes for CASGGRGENIQYF. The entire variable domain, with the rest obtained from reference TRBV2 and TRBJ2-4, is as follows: EPEVTQTPSHQVTQMGQEVILRCVPISNHLYFYWYRQILGQKVEFLVSFYNNEISEKSEIFDDQFSVERPDGSNFTLKIRSTKLEDSAMYFCASGGRGENIQYFGAGTRLSVL.

The CDR3 nucleotides read TGCGCCAGCAGCCGAACCCGAGGGACAGGGTTCACAGATACGCAGTATTTT. Protein: CASSRTRGTGFTDTQYF. The V gene is TRBV4-3, the J gene TRBJ2-3; TRBD1 matches 9 bases. The CDR3 consists of 17 residues. The germline gives CDR1 LGHNA, CDR2 YSLEER. V shed 4 bases, J shed 2 bases, and the junction held 10 bases outside the gene matches.

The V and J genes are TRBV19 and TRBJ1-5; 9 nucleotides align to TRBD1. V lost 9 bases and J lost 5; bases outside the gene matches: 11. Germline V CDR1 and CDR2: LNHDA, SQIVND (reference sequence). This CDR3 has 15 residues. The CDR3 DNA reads TGTGCCAGCTCGACGGACAGGGGCGGATATCAGCCCCAGCATTTT. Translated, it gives CASSTDRGGYQPQHF.

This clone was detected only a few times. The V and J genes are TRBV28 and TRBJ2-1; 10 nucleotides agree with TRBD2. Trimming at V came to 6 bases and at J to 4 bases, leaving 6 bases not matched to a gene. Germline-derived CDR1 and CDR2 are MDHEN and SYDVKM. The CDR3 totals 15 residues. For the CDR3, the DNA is TGTGCCAGCAGGCTAGCGGGAGTGCGGTACAATGAGCAGTTCTTC. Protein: CASRLAGVRYNEQFF.

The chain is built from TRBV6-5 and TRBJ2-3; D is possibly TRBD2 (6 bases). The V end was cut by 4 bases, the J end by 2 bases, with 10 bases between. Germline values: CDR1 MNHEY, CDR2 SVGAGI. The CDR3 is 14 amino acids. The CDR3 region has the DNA TGTGCCAGCAGTTGGGGGGATTCCACAGATACGCAGTATTTT. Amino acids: CASSWGDSTDTQYF.

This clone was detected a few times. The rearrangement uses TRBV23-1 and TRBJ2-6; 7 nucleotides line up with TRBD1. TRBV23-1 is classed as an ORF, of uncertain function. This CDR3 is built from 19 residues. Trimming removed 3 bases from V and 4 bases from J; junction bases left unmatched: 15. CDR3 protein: CASSHGKGDSDVGANVLTF. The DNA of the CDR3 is TGCGCCAGCAGTCACGGAAAAGGGGACAGTGATGTGGGGGCCAACGTCCTGACTTTC.

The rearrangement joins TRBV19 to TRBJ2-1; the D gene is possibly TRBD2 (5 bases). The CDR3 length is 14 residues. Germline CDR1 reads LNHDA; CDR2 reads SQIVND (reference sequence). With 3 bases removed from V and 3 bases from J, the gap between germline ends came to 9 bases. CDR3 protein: CASSITGFYNEQFF. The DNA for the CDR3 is TGTGCCAGTAGTATTACGGGGTTCTACAATGAGCAGTTCTTC. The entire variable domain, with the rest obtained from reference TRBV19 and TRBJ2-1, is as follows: DGGITQSPKYLFRKEGQNVTLSCEQNLNHDAMYWYRQDPGQGLRLIYYSQIVNDFQKGDIAEGYSVSREKKESFPLTVTSAQKNPTAFYLCASSITGFYNEQFFGPGTRLTVL.

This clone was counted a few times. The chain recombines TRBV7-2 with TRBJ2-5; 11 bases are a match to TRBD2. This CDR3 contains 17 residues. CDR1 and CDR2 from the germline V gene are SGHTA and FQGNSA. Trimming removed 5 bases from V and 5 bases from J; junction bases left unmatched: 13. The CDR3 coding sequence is TGTGCCAGCAGCACCGGGACTAGCGGCCGAGCGTTGGAGACCCAGTACTTC. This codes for CASSTGTSGRALETQYF.

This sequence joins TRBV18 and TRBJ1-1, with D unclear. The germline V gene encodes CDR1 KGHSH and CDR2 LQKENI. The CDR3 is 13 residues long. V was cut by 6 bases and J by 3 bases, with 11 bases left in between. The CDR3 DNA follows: TGTGCCAGCTCCCAGACTCGGGACACTGAAGCTTTCTTT. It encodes CASSQTRDTEAFF. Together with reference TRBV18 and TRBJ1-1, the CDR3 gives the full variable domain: NAGVMQNPRHLVRRRGQEARLRCSPMKGHSHVYWYRQLPEEGLKFMVYLQKENIIDESGMPKERFSAEFPKEGPSILRIQQVVRGDSAAYFCASSQTRDTEAFFGQGTRLTVV.

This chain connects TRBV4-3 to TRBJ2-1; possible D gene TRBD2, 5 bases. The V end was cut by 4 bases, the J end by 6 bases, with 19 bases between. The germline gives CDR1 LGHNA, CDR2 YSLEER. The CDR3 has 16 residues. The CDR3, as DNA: TGCGCCAGCAGCCCCGAGGCTAGCCAACACCCCAATGAGCAGTTCTTC. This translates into CASSPEASQHPNEQFF.

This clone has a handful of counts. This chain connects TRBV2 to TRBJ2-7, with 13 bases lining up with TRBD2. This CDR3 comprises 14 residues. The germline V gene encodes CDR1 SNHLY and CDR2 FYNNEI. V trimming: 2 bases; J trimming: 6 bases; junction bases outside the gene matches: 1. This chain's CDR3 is CASSERLAGGEQYF. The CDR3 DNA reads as TGTGCCAGCAGTGAAAGACTAGCGGGAGGCGAGCAGTACTTC.

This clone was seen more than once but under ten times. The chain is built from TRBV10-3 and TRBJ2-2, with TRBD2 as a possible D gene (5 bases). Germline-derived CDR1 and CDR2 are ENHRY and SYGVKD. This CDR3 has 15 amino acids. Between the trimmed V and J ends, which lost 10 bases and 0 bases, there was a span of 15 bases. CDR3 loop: CASRTQNANTGELFF. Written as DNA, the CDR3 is TGTGCCAGTCGGACTCAAAACGCGAACACCGGGGAGCTGTTTTTT.

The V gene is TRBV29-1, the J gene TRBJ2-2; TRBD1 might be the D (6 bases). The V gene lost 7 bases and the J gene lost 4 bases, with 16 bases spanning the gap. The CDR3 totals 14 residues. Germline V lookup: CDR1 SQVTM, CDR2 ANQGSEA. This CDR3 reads CSADEQGSTGELFF. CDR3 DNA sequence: TGCAGCGCCGATGAACAGGGTTCCACCGGGGAGCTGTTTTTT.